Shown below are 9 T cell receptor beta chains from a single sample sequenced in a study of blood T cell repertoires in COVID-19. Using immunoSEQ multiplex PCR, the repertoire was profiled, and TCRdb retains in-frame clones only, with some absent. The sample carries fewer than 140,000 clones, 84% recorded once. The material sequenced was peripheral blood. These receptors were collected from an older woman with acute or convalescent COVID-19.

This clone has only a few counts. The chain combines TRBV19 with TRBJ2-7; possible D gene TRBD1, 6 bases. The V and J ends lost 10 bases and 4 bases respectively, with 14 bases between them. This CDR3 is built from 12 residues. CDR1 LNHDA and CDR2 SQIVND come from the germline V gene (reference sequence). The CDR3 DNA sequence: TGTGCCACCCGGACAGCACCGTACGAGCAGTACTTC. Amino acids: CATRTAPYEQYF.

This clone has only one observation. V is TRBV5-4 and J is TRBJ1-4; the match to TRBD1 covers 7 bases. Germline CDR1 SGHNT, CDR2 YYREEE (reference sequence). V lost 4 bases and J lost 7; bases outside the gene matches: 10. CDR3 length equals 15 residues. The CDR3 here is CASSPGGGGIEKLFF. DNA of the CDR3: TGTGCCAGCAGCCCCGGTGGAGGGGGCATTGAAAAACTGTTTTTT.

The chain carries TRBV5-8 and TRBJ1-1; 7 nucleotides line up with TRBD1. Germline V gives CDR1 SGHTS, CDR2 YDEGEE. The CDR3 is made up of 14 amino acids. The J segment lost 0 bases and the V segment lost 3 bases, leaving 2 bases of the junction unmatched. CDR3 in DNA: TGTGCCAGCAGCTACAGGGGTTTGAACACTGAAGCTTTCTTT. Residues: CASSYRGLNTEAFF.

The rearrangement uses TRBV5-1 and TRBJ2-7; TRBD1 might be the D (5 bases). CDR1 and CDR2 (germline): SGHRS, YFSETQ. The V end was cut by 4 bases, the J end by 3 bases, with 17 bases between. CDR3 length equals 15 residues. For the CDR3, the DNA is TGCGCCAGCAGCCCCACAGGAAATTGGAACTACGAGCAGTACTTC. This encodes CASSPTGNWNYEQYF. The full variable domain, rest sourced from reference TRBV5-1 and TRBJ2-7, is KAGVTQTPRYLIKTRGQQVTLSCSPISGHRSVSWYQQTPGQGLQFLFEYFSETQRNKGNFPGRFSGRQFSNSRSEMNVSTLELGDSALYLCASSPTGNWNYEQYFGPGTRLTVT.

The chain uses TRBV3-1 (or the pseudogene TRBV3-2) and TRBJ2-7; D is uncertain. From germline, CDR1 is LGHDT and CDR2 YNNKEL (reference sequence). V lost 1 base, J lost 2 bases, and 12 bases lay in between. The CDR3 has 15 residues. The CDR3 nucleotides are TGTGCCAGCAGCCAAGCGTCCACTCTCCCCTACGAGCAGTACTTC. Translated, it gives CASSQASTLPYEQYF.

V is TRBV4-1 and J is TRBJ2-3; 7 positions agree with TRBD1. Germline V CDR1 and CDR2: MGHRA, YSYEKL. The ends lost 0 bases at V and 5 bases at J; junction bases unmatched: 2. The CDR3 is 14 amino acids. As DNA, the CDR3 is TGCGCCAGCAGCCAAGAGACAGGGCAAGATACGCAGTATTTT. Its protein is CASSQETGQDTQYF.

The chain uses TRBV5-1 and TRBJ2-5; D may be TRBD2 (7 bases). CDR1 and CDR2 (germline): SGHRS, YFSETQ. The CDR3 runs to 15 residues. V was clipped by 7 bases and J by 5 bases, with 21 bases between them. The CDR3 nucleotides are TGCGCCAGCCATCTAGAGGGGGGGCTCGGCGAGACCCAGTACTTC. Amino acids: CASHLEGGLGETQYF.

The chain combines TRBV5-1 with TRBJ2-1; TRBD1 matches 7 bases. V lost 1 base to trimming and J lost 2 bases; unmatched junction nucleotides: 3. Germline-derived CDR1 and CDR2 are SGHRS and YFSETQ. The CDR3 is 15 residues long. The CDR3 loop is CASSLNRGPYNEQFF. CDR3 nucleotides: TGCGCCAGCAGCTTGAACAGGGGTCCCTACAATGAGCAGTTCTTC.

The V and J genes are TRBV5-1 and TRBJ2-3, with a weak D call TRBD1 (5 bases). V shed 0 bases and J shed 0 bases, with 11 bases lying between them. The CDR3 has 16 residues. Germline assignment: CDR1 SGHRS and CDR2 YFSETQ. The CDR3 DNA reads as TGCGCCAGCAGCTTGGGACAGCATGATAGCACAGATACGCAGTATTTT. Its translation is CASSLGQHDSTDTQYF.